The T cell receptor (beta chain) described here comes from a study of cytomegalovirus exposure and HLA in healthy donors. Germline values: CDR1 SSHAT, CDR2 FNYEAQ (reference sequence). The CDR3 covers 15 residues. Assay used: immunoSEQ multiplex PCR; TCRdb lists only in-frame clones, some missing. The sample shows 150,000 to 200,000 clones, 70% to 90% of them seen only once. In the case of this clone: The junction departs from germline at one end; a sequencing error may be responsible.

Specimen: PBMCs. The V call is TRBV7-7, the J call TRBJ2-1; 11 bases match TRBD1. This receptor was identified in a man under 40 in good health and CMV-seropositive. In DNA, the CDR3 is TGTGCTAGCAGCTCTGGACAGGGGGCTGACAATGAGCAGTTCTTC. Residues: CASSSGQGADNEQFF.